This T cell receptor beta chain was recorded in a study of T cell changes during pregnancy in multiple sclerosis. Germline V lookup: CDR1 SGDLS, CDR2 YYNGEE. CDR3 length: 14 residues. Trimming stripped 5 bases from V and 10 bases from J, with 16 bases between. Sequencing used immunoSEQ multiplex PCR; TCRdb keeps in-frame clones, though not all of them. The repertoire holds 91,000 or so clones, 85% to 95% seen once, with around 2% in the top ten. The V call is TRBV9, the J call TRBJ1-6, with D uncertain. The sequences come from peripheral blood, collected after pregnancy. The clonotype was recovered from a female donor with multiple sclerosis, enrolled in a pregnancy study. The chain's CDR3 is CASSSLLRGSPLHF. CDR3 nucleotides: TGTGCCAGCAGTTCTCTTCTACGGGGATCACCCCTCCACTTT.